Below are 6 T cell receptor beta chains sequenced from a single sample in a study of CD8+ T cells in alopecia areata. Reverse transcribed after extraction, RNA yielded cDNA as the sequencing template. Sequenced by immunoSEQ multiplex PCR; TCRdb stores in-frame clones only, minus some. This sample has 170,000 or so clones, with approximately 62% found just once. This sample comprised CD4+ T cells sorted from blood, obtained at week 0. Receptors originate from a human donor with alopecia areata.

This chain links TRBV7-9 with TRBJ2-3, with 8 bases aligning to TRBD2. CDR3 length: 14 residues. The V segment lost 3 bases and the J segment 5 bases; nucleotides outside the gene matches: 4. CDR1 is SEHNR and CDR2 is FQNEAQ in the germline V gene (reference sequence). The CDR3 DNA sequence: TGTGCCAGCAGCTTCGGGGGGGCTGGAGATACGCAGTATTTT. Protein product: CASSFGGAGDTQYF.

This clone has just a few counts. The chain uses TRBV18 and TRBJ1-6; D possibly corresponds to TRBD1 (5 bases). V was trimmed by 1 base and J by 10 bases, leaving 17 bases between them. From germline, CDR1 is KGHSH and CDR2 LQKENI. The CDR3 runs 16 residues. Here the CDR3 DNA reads TGTGCCAGCTCACCACGAGTCCGGGGGGTCGACTCACCCCTCCACTTT. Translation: CASSPRVRGVDSPLHF.

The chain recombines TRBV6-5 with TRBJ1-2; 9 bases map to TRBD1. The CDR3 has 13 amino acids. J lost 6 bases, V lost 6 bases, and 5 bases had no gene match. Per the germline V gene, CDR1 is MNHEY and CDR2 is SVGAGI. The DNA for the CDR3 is TGTGCCAGCAGCGACAGGGACAGGGATGGCTACACCTTC. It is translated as CASSDRDRDGYTF.

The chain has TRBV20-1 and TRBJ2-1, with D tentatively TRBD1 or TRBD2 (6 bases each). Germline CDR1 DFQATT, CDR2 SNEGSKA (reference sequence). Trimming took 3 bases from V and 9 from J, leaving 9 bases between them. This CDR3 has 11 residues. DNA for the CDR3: TGCAGTGCTAGTCGGGGGCGTGAGCAGTTCTTC. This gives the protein CSASRGREQFF.

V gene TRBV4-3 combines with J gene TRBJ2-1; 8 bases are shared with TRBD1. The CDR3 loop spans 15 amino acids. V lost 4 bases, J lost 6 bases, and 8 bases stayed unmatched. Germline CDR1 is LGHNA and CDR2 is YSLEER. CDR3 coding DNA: TGCGCCAGCAGCCTGGGGGGACAGGCCATCAATGAGCAGTTCTTC. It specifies CASSLGGQAINEQFF.

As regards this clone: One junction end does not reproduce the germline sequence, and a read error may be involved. CDR3 nucleotides: TGTGCCAGCAGTGAATTAATGCCACAGAACCCTGAAGCTTTCTTT. Amino acids: CASSELMPQNPEAFF. V and J are TRBV25-1 and TRBJ1-1; D gene uncertain. This CDR3 region has 15 residues. Germline-derived CDR1 and CDR2 are MGHDK and SYGVNS.